This T cell receptor (beta chain) emerged from a study of blood T cell repertoires in COVID-19. Study summary: Both acute and convalescent COVID-19 samples were obtained from the United States, Italy and Spain.

The CDR3 sequence is 19 residues long. Germline CDR1 SGHAT, CDR2 FQNNGV. J was trimmed by 2 bases and V by 0 bases; bases with no gene match: 15. The assay was immunoSEQ multiplex PCR, and TCRdb's table has in-frame clones only and misses some. In the table there are 63,000 or so clones, around 82% of which are singletons. The sample was peripheral blood. J is TRBJ2-7 and V is TRBV11-2; 8 bases map to TRBD2. This receptor was obtained from an elderly man with active COVID-19. This chain's CDR3 is CASSLEGYLGGRSPYEQYF. CDR3 sequence (DNA): TGTGCCAGCAGCTTAGAAGGTTATTTGGGCGGGAGGAGCCCCTACGAGCAGTACTTC.